One and the same sample provided the 5 T cell receptor beta chains below, sequenced in a study of metastatic and nonmetastatic thyroid tumors (dated by TCRdb to 2020 to 2021). No patient had received any treatment before thyroid surgery. The method behind the library was PCR. TCRdb lists the instrument as Illumina HiSeq 4000. TCRdb's own reprocessing of the public reads used fastp at Q25 and MiXCR and kept productive beta chains. The sample yields approximately 35,000 clones; 35% to 45% were counted once. Over 20% of the sample comes from the top ten. Sequenced input: tumor tissue. These receptors were taken from a female donor with papillary thyroid cancer or a benign thyroid nodule (not recorded which). Some clones in this sample may be carry-over from other donors' samples.

The chain has TRBV5-1 and TRBJ2-7, with D unresolved. CDR3 length: 15 amino acids. Trimming took 0 bases from V and 3 from J, leaving 13 bases between them. Germline CDR1 reads SGHRS; CDR2 reads YFSETQ. Here the CDR3 DNA reads TGCGCCAGCAGCTTGGACCCAGGTACACTCTACGAGCAGTACTTC. This gives the protein CASSLDPGTLYEQYF.

The rearrangement joins TRBV11-2 to TRBJ1-2, with TRBD1 matching 12 bases. V was clipped by 4 bases and J by 8 bases; unmatched bases: 8. Germline V gene data show CDR1 as SGHAT and CDR2 as FQNNGV. The CDR3 has 15 residues. The CDR3 loop is CASSSLGQGAGGYTF. Here the CDR3 DNA reads TGTGCCAGCAGCTCTCTGGGACAGGGGGCTGGGGGCTACACCTTC.

The CDR3: CASSVQTGNTEAFF. The CDR3 region has the DNA TGCGCCAGCAGCGTACAGACAGGGAACACTGAAGCTTTCTTT. The chain combines TRBV5-1 with TRBJ1-1, with TRBD1 as a possible D gene (6 bases). Germline V gives CDR1 SGHRS, CDR2 YFSETQ. V lost 4 bases, J lost 1 base, and 11 bases lay in between. CDR3 length: 14 residues.

Judged by abundance, this clone is medium-sized (0.01 to 0.1%). The chain recombines TRBV6-1 with TRBJ1-5, with TRBD1 as a possible D gene (5 bases). The CDR3 runs to 15 residues. Deletions cut 5 bases from V and 2 bases from J, with 13 bases between. CDR1 and CDR2 (germline): MNHNS, SASEGT. CDR3 residues: CASSTGALGNQPQHF. The CDR3 coding sequence is TGTGCCAGCAGTACAGGAGCCTTGGGCAATCAGCCCCAGCATTTT.

This clone was detected only a few times. This chain links TRBV6-1 with TRBJ2-2; 10 positions match TRBD1. Trimming cost V 4 bases and J 7 bases; bases outside gene matches: 6. Germline CDR1 is MNHNS and CDR2 is SASEGT. The CDR3 runs 15 residues. The CDR3 region is CASSGRQGALGELFF. CDR3 nucleotides: TGTGCCAGCAGTGGAAGACAGGGGGCCCTCGGGGAGCTGTTTTTT.